This passage covers 20 T cell receptor beta chains from one sample sequenced in a study of regulatory T cells in long-lasting Graves disease. The TCR beta library used iRepertoire HTBI primers with Arm-PCR amplification of CDR3. TCRdb re-analysed the multiplex PCR reads in MiXCR, keeping a single row per CDR3 protein. The sample carries 500,000 or so distinct CDR3 sequences, 16% recorded once. Time point indicated: newly diagnosed GD, antithyroid drugs for less than 3 months. Extracted PBMC RNA gave rise to the TCR library. These data also formed part of another study, on T cells in Graves' hyperthyroidism and ophthalmopathy.

Sequencing was performed on peripheral blood mononuclear cells (PBMCs), taken at new diagnosis, from a patient treated with antithyroid drugs. These receptors came from a man in his forties with Graves disease.

A note on this clonotype: This likely traces to a read error, being one base from a far larger clone. V usage is TRBV2 and J usage is TRBJ2-4; 13 bases align to TRBD2. The end of the DNA is better explained by TRBJ2-1, so the J call may be wrong. The length of the CDR3 is 16 residues. Per the germline V gene, CDR1 is SNHLY and CDR2 is FYNNEI. CDR3 sequence: CASSKATSGRASEQFF. The CDR3 DNA follows: TGTGCCAGCAGTAAAGCTACTAGCGGGAGGGCCAGCGAGCAGTTCTTC.

This clonotype was observed once. This sequence may be a read error, since a much larger clone differs from it by one base. J is TRBJ2-7 and V is TRBV28; maybe TRBD1 (10 bases). Germline V gene lookup returns CDR1 MDHEN and CDR2 SYDVKM. The CDR3 covers 20 residues. Trimming removed 4 bases from V and 7 bases from J, with 35 bases in between. The CDR3 sequence: CASSSLWDRGGLAGYNEQYF. For the CDR3, the DNA is TGTGCCAGCAGTTCCCTTTGGGACAGGGGAGGGCTAGCGGGGTACAATGAGCAGTACTTC.

This clonotype was detected many times. The chain links TRBV20-1 to TRBJ1-6, with D possibly TRBD1 on 5 matching bases. The CDR3 loop spans 12 amino acids. The V end was cut by 1 base, the J end by 9 bases, with 7 bases between. The germline CDR1 and CDR2 sequences are DFQATT and SNEGSKA (reference sequence). The CDR3 bases are TGCAGTGCTAGAGGAAGGGGTTCACCCCTCCACTTT. Translating it yields CSARGRGSPLHF.

This clonotype was observed many times. The chain links TRBV28 to TRBJ1-5, with 9 bases aligning to TRBD1. The germline gives CDR1 MDHEN, CDR2 SYDVKM. V was clipped by 4 bases and J by 3 bases; unmatched bases: 10. The CDR3 loop spans 17 amino acids. The CDR3 sequence is CASSSGTGSVFNQPQHF. DNA for the CDR3: TGTGCCAGCAGTTCCGGGACAGGGAGCGTATTCAATCAGCCCCAGCATTTT.

This clonotype was counted a few times. A junction end diverges from the germline sequence, so it may reflect a read error. The chain combines TRBV12-5 with TRBJ2-7, with D perhaps TRBD1 (6 bases). In germline, CDR1 is LGHNT, CDR2 FRNRAP. The length of the CDR3 is 14 residues. The chain's CDR3 is CASGNHRASYGQYF. The CDR3 DNA is TGTGCTAGTGGCAACCACAGGGCTTCCTACGGGCAGTACTTC.

Only a few counts were recorded for this clonotype. The CDR3 is CASSEFYEQFF. CDR3 nucleotides: TGTGCCAGCAGTGAATTCTATGAGCAGTTCTTC. The chain couples TRBV6-1 to TRBJ2-1; D ambiguous. CDR3 length: 11 residues. Germline V gene data show CDR1 as MNHNS and CDR2 as SASEGT. V lost 2 bases to trimming and J lost 8 bases, with 4 bases between them.

This clonotype appeared many times. The CDR3 bases are TGCAGACCTAGCGGGAGGGTGGTAGAGCAGTTCTTC. Protein: CRPSGRVVEQFF. The chain couples TRBV20-1 to TRBJ2-1, with 12 bases fitting TRBD2. The CDR3 spans 12 residues. Germline CDR1 and CDR2: DFQATT and SNEGSKA (reference sequence).

This clonotype came up many times. The chain couples TRBV28 to TRBJ1-2; D uncertain. Germline assignment: CDR1 MDHEN and CDR2 SYDVKM. The CDR3 is 13 amino acids. V was clipped by 2 bases and J by 2 bases, with 6 bases between them. This CDR3 is CASSLNRNYGYTF. CDR3 nucleotides: TGTGCCAGCAGTTTAAACAGAAACTATGGCTACACCTTC.

V gene TRBV28 combines with J gene TRBJ2-3; 9 bases fit TRBD1. Germline values: CDR1 MDHEN, CDR2 SYDVKM. The CDR3 runs 13 residues. The V gene end was trimmed by 6 bases and the J gene end by 4 bases; junction bases not matched to a gene: 2. Here the CDR3 DNA reads TGTGCCAGCAGGAGACAGGGGGCAGATACGCAGTATTTT. It encodes CASRRQGADTQYF.

This clonotype was recorded many times. The CDR3 loop is CASSEGHAGELFF. The CDR3 DNA reads TGTGCCAGCAGTGAAGGGCATGCCGGGGAGCTGTTTTTT. The chain combines TRBV2 with TRBJ2-2, with D hard to call. Per germline, CDR1 SNHLY and CDR2 FYNNEI. The length of the CDR3 is 13 residues. V was pared by 1 base and J by 6 bases, with 6 bases between.

This clonotype was counted a few times. This sequence joins TRBV4-2 and TRBJ2-7; the D gene is possibly TRBD2 (7 bases). Germline V gives CDR1 LGHNA, CDR2 YNFKEQ. V dropped 0 bases and J dropped 6 bases, with 18 bases sitting between them. The CDR3 consists of 16 residues. The CDR3 protein is CASSQEGGGSIREQYF. Here the CDR3 DNA reads TGTGCCAGCAGCCAAGAAGGGGGGGGATCAATACGCGAGCAGTACTTC.

V usage is TRBV12-3 or TRBV12-4 and J usage is TRBJ1-1, with TRBD1 as a possible D gene (6 bases). Trimming cost V 4 bases and J 2 bases, with 11 bases left between them. The CDR3 contains 14 residues. CDR3 DNA: TGTGCCAGCAGTTCGGGACAATTTAACACTGAAGCTTTCTTT. It specifies CASSSGQFNTEAFF.

This clonotype was detected a few times. J is TRBJ1-6 and V is TRBV28; D remains unclear. Trimming pared 3 bases from V and 13 bases from J, leaving 10 bases between. The germline CDR1 and CDR2 sequences are MDHEN and SYDVKM. The CDR3 covers 12 residues. In nucleotides, the CDR3 is TGTGCCAGCAGTTTTGTCGGAATCCCCCTCCACTTT. It encodes CASSFVGIPLHF.

Many counts were recorded for this clonotype. The chain joins TRBV6-1 to TRBJ2-2, with TRBD2 matching 13 bases. The junction had 3 bases not matched to a gene; V was cut back by 6 bases and J by 8 bases. Germline V CDR1 and CDR2: MNHNS, SASEGT. The CDR3 length is 14 residues. CDR3 residues: CASSGLAGVGELFF. The CDR3 nucleotides read TGTGCCAGCAGCGGACTAGCGGGAGTGGGGGAGCTGTTTTTT.

Ten or more counts support this clonotype. The chain combines TRBV28 with TRBJ2-7; D possibly corresponds to TRBD1 (6 bases). This CDR3 has 14 amino acids. V was pared by 7 bases and J by 2 bases, with 15 bases between. Germline V CDR1 and CDR2: MDHEN, SYDVKM. DNA for the CDR3: TGTGCCAGCACCATCGACAGGCCCCCCTACGAGCAGTACTTC. Encoded protein: CASTIDRPPYEQYF.

This clonotype was observed at least ten times. This chain connects TRBV3-1 to TRBJ2-5; D may be TRBD1 (6 bases). V lost 3 bases and J 8 bases, leaving 10 bases between the germline ends. Germline assignment: CDR1 LGHDT and CDR2 YNNKEL (reference sequence). The CDR3 spans 12 residues. In nucleotides, the CDR3 is TGTGCCAGCAGCCAGCTGGGACAAACCCAGTACTTC. It is translated as CASSQLGQTQYF.

At least ten counts were recorded for this clonotype. J is TRBJ2-1 and V is TRBV5-1; 9 bases agree with TRBD2. The CDR3 sequence is 15 residues long. The germline V gene encodes CDR1 SGHRS and CDR2 YFSETQ. V dropped 2 bases and J dropped 4; count of bases not matched to a gene: 4. The CDR3 is CASSFTAGGYNEQFF. CDR3 sequence (DNA): TGCGCCAGCAGCTTTACAGCGGGGGGATACAATGAGCAGTTCTTC. Using reference TRBV5-1 and TRBJ2-1 for the parts outside the CDR3, the full variable domain is KAGVTQTPRYLIKTRGQQVTLSCSPISGHRSVSWYQQTPGQGLQFLFEYFSETQRNKGNFPGRFSGRQFSNSRSEMNVSTLELGDSALYLCASSFTAGGYNEQFFGPGTRLTVL.

This clonotype was counted ten times or more. J is TRBJ2-1 and V is TRBV5-1, with TRBD2 matching over 7 bases. The CDR3 consists of 14 residues. Germline V CDR1 and CDR2: SGHRS, YFSETQ. V shed 4 bases and J 15 bases; nucleotides not matched to a gene: 16. The CDR3 nucleotides read TGCGCCAGCAGCCCAGGGCCCCAGCGGGACTCCATGTTCTTC. Translation gives CASSPGPQRDSMFF.

This chain uses TRBV7-8 with TRBJ1-1, with TRBD1 identical over 7 bases. With 5 bases clipped from V and 1 base from J, the junction kept 4 bases outside the gene matches. This CDR3 is 14 amino acids long. The V gene's germline CDR1 is SGHVS and CDR2 FQNEAQ. For the CDR3, the DNA is TGTGCCAGCAGCCGGGGACAGACGAACACTGAAGCTTTCTTT. This gives the protein CASSRGQTNTEAFF.

This clonotype was detected ten times or more. The chain couples TRBV7-9 to TRBJ2-7, with 7 bases lining up with TRBD1. J was trimmed by 5 bases and V by 4 bases; bases with no gene match: 11. There are 15 residues in the CDR3. Germline V gives CDR1 SEHNR, CDR2 FQNEAQ (reference sequence). CDR3 residues: CASSSAGPQGDEQYF. CDR3 bases: TGTGCCAGCAGCTCTGCCGGGCCCCAGGGGGACGAGCAGTACTTC.